Shown below are 7 T cell receptor beta chains from a single sample sequenced in a study of T cell clonality in common variable immunodeficiency. Their antigen targets remain unknown. Study-wide results and caveats: Common variable immunodeficiency TCR beta sequences reportedly had fewer deletions and N-nucleotide insertions.

TCRdb's copy holds only in-frame clones and misses some; the assay was immunoSEQ multiplex PCR. Recorded here are more than 20,000 clones, none singletons. Sequences were obtained from peripheral blood mononuclear cells. These receptors came from a human donor with common variable immunodeficiency.

By sample fraction, this clone is medium-sized. The read halts 3 residues ahead of the CDR3 end, with the missing end drawn from the germline J gene. The rearrangement joins TRBV30 to TRBJ2-1; D perhaps matches TRBD2 (5 bases). In germline, CDR1 is GTSNPN, CDR2 SVGIG (reference sequence). Between the trimmed V and J ends, which lost 3 bases and 8 bases, there was a span of 14 bases. This CDR3 region has 13 residues. CDR3 region: CAWSGVQGDEQFF. The sequenced CDR3 bases are TGTGCCTGGAGCGGGGTCCAAGGCGATGAG. Drawing the rest from reference TRBV30 and TRBJ2-1, the complete variable domain is SQTIHQWPATLVQPVGSPLSLECTVEGTSNPNLYWYRQAAGRGLQLLFYSVGIGQISSEVPQNLSASRPQDRQFILSSKKLLLSDSGFYLCAWSGVQGDEQFFGPGTRLTVL.

This clone was seen many times. Coverage ceases 3 residues before the CDR3 finishes, and the germline J gene fills in the end. This chain joins TRBV2 and TRBJ1-2; TRBD1 agrees at 9 bases. After removal of 3 bases from V and 5 bases from J, the junction contained 4 bases not matched to a gene. This CDR3 region has 14 residues. The germline CDR1 and CDR2 sequences are SNHLY and FYNNEI. CDR3 bases read: TGTGCCAGCAGTGATGGACAGGGGCGGTATGGC. It translates to CASSDGQGRYG. The entire CDR3 protein is CASSDGQGRYGYTF.

Ten or more counts support this clone. Mismatch with germline at one junction end may stem from a read error. The sequenced fragment ends 3 residues before the CDR3 boundary, so the rest is inferred from the germline J gene. The V and J genes are TRBV4-2 and TRBJ1-2; 10 bases are shared with TRBD1. This CDR3 is built from 17 residues. The germline gives CDR1 LGHNA, CDR2 YNFKEQ. The CDR3 is CASSQPTAGQGFNGYTF. The DNA read from the CDR3 is TGCGCCAGCAGCCAGCCCACGGCGGGACAGGGGTTTAATGGC.

The sample holds many counts of this clone. Coverage ceases 3 residues before the CDR3 finishes, and the germline J gene fills in the end. The rearrangement links TRBV7-2 to TRBJ2-7; D is possibly TRBD1 (6 bases). Trimming left V 8 bases short and J 2 bases short, with 13 bases between. The V gene's germline CDR1 is SGHTA and CDR2 FQGNSA. The CDR3 length is 13 residues. The covered CDR3 bases are TGTGCCAGCCGACGGACAGCAGCCTACGAG. Translated, it gives CASRRTAAYE. The entire CDR3 is CASRRTAAYEQYF.

This clone came up many times. The sequenced fragment ends 3 residues before the CDR3 boundary, so the rest is inferred from the germline J gene. The rearrangement uses TRBV9 and TRBJ2-1, with TRBD2 identical over 8 bases. The ends lost 0 bases at V and 6 bases at J; junction bases unmatched: 11. There are 17 residues in the CDR3. Germline V gives CDR1 SGDLS, CDR2 YYNGEE. CDR3 bases read: TGTGCCAGCAGCGTAGAACCTCGAGCGGGGGTAACCAATGAG. This sequence encodes CASSVEPRAGVTNE. The full CDR3 reads CASSVEPRAGVTNEQFF. Together with reference TRBV9 and TRBJ2-1, the CDR3 gives the full variable domain: DSGVTQTPKHLITATGQRVTLRCSPRSGDLSVYWYQQSLDQGLQFLIQYYNGEERAKGNILERFSAQQFPDLHSELNLSSLELGDSALYFCASSVEPRAGVTNEQFFGPGTRLTVL.

This clone was seen many times. The read stops 3 residues short of the end of the CDR3; the missing end is completed from the germline J gene. The J gene is TRBJ1-5, the V gene TRBV6-2 or TRBV6-3; 9 nucleotides match TRBD1. Per the germline V gene, CDR1 is MNHEY and CDR2 is SVGEGT. After removal of 5 bases from V and 9 bases from J, the junction contained 11 bases not matched to a gene. The length of the CDR3 is 15 residues. This CDR3 reads CASSNPRDRDAPQHF. The sequenced CDR3 bases are TGTGCCAGCAGTAACCCCCGGGACAGGGACGCGCCC.

At least ten counts were recorded for this clone. The read halts 3 residues ahead of the CDR3 end, with the missing end drawn from the germline J gene. The J gene is TRBJ2-7, the V gene TRBV7-9; D uncertain. V lost 5 bases and J 5 bases, leaving 19 bases between the germline ends. Germline V lookup: CDR1 SEHNR, CDR2 FQNEAQ (reference sequence). The CDR3 has 15 residues. Here the CDR3 reads CASSRQAHLGNEQYF. The CDR3 DNA, read in part, is TGTGCCAGCAGCCGACAAGCTCATCTGGGCAACGAG.